A selection of T cell receptor beta chains follows, all from one sample in a study of blood T cell repertoires in COVID-19. The data were produced by immunoSEQ multiplex PCR, yet TCRdb's version contains in-frame clones alone and is incomplete. The sample yields just over 150,000 clones, roughly 90% seen once. Sequencing was carried out using PBMCs or T cells enriched from blood (not recorded which). The receptors were gathered from a woman in her forties or fifties who had recovered from COVID-19. CDR3s include the opening cysteine and the closing phenylalanine or tryptophan. D genes are given only for firm matches. A row's size may be missing; if present it is once, few, many or a size class.

NA	TRBV6-5	NA	TRBJ1-5	13	CASSSIRNQPQHF	TGTGCCAGCAGTTCGATCCGGAATCAGCCCCAGCATTTT
NA	TRBV6-5	TRBD1	TRBJ2-7	14	CASRPGQSKYEQYF	TGTGCCAGCAGACCGGGACAGTCAAAGTACGAGCAGTACTTC
NA	TRBV11-3	TRBD2	TRBJ2-1	14	CASKLSGGAGEQFF	TGTGCCAGCAAACTTAGCGGGGGGGCCGGTGAGCAGTTCTTC
NA	TRBV18	TRBD1	TRBJ2-5	15	CASSPFQGAGETQYF	TGTGCCAGCTCACCATTCCAGGGGGCTGGGGAGACCCAGTACTTC
NA	TRBV19	NA	TRBJ1-2	13	CASTGSRNYGYTF	TGTGCCAGTACTGGGTCGAGGAACTATGGCTACACCTTC
once	TRBV9	TRBD2	TRBJ2-3	17	CASSVASSGGAGDTQYF	TGTGCCAGCAGCGTAGCTTCCAGCGGGGGGGCAGGAGATACGCAGTATTTT
few	TRBV7-3	NA	TRBJ1-1	13	CASSAMTDTEAFF	TGTGCCAGCAGCGCGATGACAGACACTGAAGCTTTCTTT
NA	TRBV7-2	NA	TRBJ1-1	14	CASSLQDKGTEAFF	TGTGCCAGCAGCTTACAGGACAAGGGCACTGAAGCTTTCTTT
many	TRBV11-3	NA	TRBJ1-2	13	CASSITASYGYTF	TGTGCCAGCAGCATCACAGCCTCCTATGGCTACACCTTC
once	TRBV21-1	NA	TRBJ2-3	14	CASSTRGAGDTQYF	TGTGCCAGCAGTACGCGGGGGGCTGGAGATACGCAGTATTTT
NA	TRBV5-1	NA	TRBJ2-5	14	CASSLGLTGETQYF	TGCGCCAGCAGCCTAGGACTAACGGGGGAGACCCAGTACTTC
NA	TRBV27	TRBD2	TRBJ2-7	14	CASSFSGDPYEQYF	TGTGCCAGCAGTTTCAGCGGGGACCCCTACGAGCAGTACTTC
NA	TRBV5-1	NA	TRBJ2-1	15	CASSSRLGIANEQFF	TGCGCCAGCAGCTCGAGACTAGGCATCGCGAATGAGCAGTTCTTC
NA	TRBV27	TRBD1	TRBJ1-2	17	CASSLLGTGGRGRGYTF	TGTGCCAGCAGTTTATTAGGGACAGGCGGCCGGGGGAGGGGCTACACCTTC
NA	TRBV12-3/TRBV12-4	TRBD2	TRBJ2-5	13	CASRGTSGSSLYF	TGTGCCAGCAGGGGGACTAGCGGCTCGTCACTGTACTTC
NA	TRBV11-3	TRBD2	TRBJ2-4	14	CASSLGAGGNIQYF	TGTGCCAGCAGCTTAGGTGCGGGAGGCAACATTCAGTACTTC
NA	TRBV7-9	TRBD1	TRBJ2-7	16	CASSSIGQGRTYEQYF	TGTGCCAGCAGCTCGATAGGACAGGGACGAACCTACGAGCAGTACTTC
NA	TRBV5-1	NA	TRBJ2-2	15	CASSLDGGNTGELFF	TGCGCCAGCAGCTTGGACGGGGGGAACACCGGGGAGCTGTTTTTT
NA	TRBV7-8	TRBD1	TRBJ1-4	14	CAISQGAIGEKLFF	TGTGCCATCTCACAGGGGGCGATCGGTGAAAAACTGTTTTTT
NA	TRBV9	TRBD1	TRBJ2-7	12	CASSGQGYEQYF	TGTGCCAGCAGCGGACAGGGCTACGAGCAGTACTTC
NA	TRBV9	NA	TRBJ2-1	15	CASSVGGGTYNEQFF	TGTGCCAGCAGCGTGGGAGGGGGGACCTACAATGAGCAGTTCTTC
NA	TRBV7-2	TRBD2	TRBJ2-5	15	CASSPYGGARETQYF	TGTGCCAGCAGCCCTTACGGGGGGGCCAGAGAGACCCAGTACTTC
NA	TRBV19	NA	TRBJ1-5	15	CASSQQELRNQPQHF	TGTGCCAGTAGTCAACAGGAGCTACGCAATCAGCCCCAGCATTTT
NA	TRBV13	TRBD2	TRBJ2-3	16	CASSTRTSEYTDTQYF	TGTGCCAGCAGCACGCGGACTAGCGAGTACACAGATACGCAGTATTTT
NA	TRBV21-1	NA	TRBJ1-6	16	CASSPRSGGYNSPLHF	TGTGCCAGCAGCCCCCGGTCGGGGGGCTATAATTCACCCCTCCACTTT
NA	TRBV5-6	TRBD2	TRBJ2-3	18	CASSLVGVAGGRGDTQYF	TGTGCCAGCAGCTTGGTGGGTGTGGCGGGGGGCCGGGGAGATACGCAGTATTTT
NA	TRBV11-1	TRBD1	TRBJ2-3	16	CASSLGDRGSTDTQYF	TGTGCCAGCAGCCTCGGAGACAGGGGTTCCACAGATACGCAGTATTTT
NA	TRBV3-1/TRBV3-2	NA	TRBJ1-3	14	CASSPHRVGNTIYF	TGTGCCAGCAGCCCTCACAGGGTTGGAAACACCATATATTTT
NA	TRBV4-3	TRBD2	TRBJ2-3	16	CASSQGLAGRGDTQYF	TGCGCCAGCAGCCAAGGACTAGCGGGCAGGGGGGATACGCAGTATTTT
NA	TRBV12-3/TRBV12-4	NA	TRBJ1-2	11	CASSVTVGYTF	TGTGCCAGCAGTGTAACAGTTGGCTACACCTTC
NA	TRBV9	TRBD1	TRBJ2-1	15	CASSSGTGWFNEQFF	TGTGCCAGCAGCTCCGGGACAGGTTGGTTCAATGAGCAGTTCTTC
few	TRBV10-3	NA	TRBJ1-1	14	CAISESTRNTEAFF	TGTGCCATCAGTGAGTCTACAAGGAACACTGAAGCTTTCTTT
once	TRBV21-1	NA	TRBJ2-1	11	CASSGQGHRFF	TGTGCCAGCAGCGGACAGGGTCATCGGTTCTTC
NA	TRBV19	TRBD2	TRBJ2-1	16	CASSERLAGGSNEQFF	TGTGCCAGTAGTGAACGACTAGCGGGGGGTTCGAATGAGCAGTTCTTC
few	TRBV7-3	NA	TRBJ1-1	13	CASSPAGGTEAFF	TGTGCCAGCAGCCCCGCTGGCGGCACTGAAGCTTTCTTT
NA	TRBV7-9	NA	TRBJ1-1	14	CASSLGRDGTEAFF	TGTGCCAGCAGCTTGGGGCGGGATGGGACTGAAGCTTTCTTT
NA	TRBV19	TRBD1	TRBJ1-6	15	CASSIWGQGYSPLHF	TGTGCCAGTAGTATTTGGGGACAGGGATATTCACCCCTCCACTTT
NA	TRBV9	NA	TRBJ1-2	17	CASSVGGGEPLFYGYTF	TGTGCCAGCAGCGTAGGTGGGGGGGAACCTTTATTCTATGGCTACACCTTC
NA	TRBV5-4	TRBD1	TRBJ1-4	13	CASSLGQGEKLFF	TGTGCCAGCAGCCTCGGACAGGGGGAAAAACTGTTTTTT
NA	TRBV15	TRBD2	TRBJ2-5	15	CATSSSGGAHETQYF	TGTGCCACCAGCAGTAGCGGGGGGGCCCACGAGACCCAGTACTTC
NA	TRBV2	NA	TRBJ2-1	13	CASSSSRYGEQFF	TGTGCCAGCAGTTCATCTAGGTATGGTGAGCAGTTCTTC
NA	TRBV2	TRBD1	TRBJ2-7	12	CATGDRSYEQYF	TGTGCCACCGGGGACAGATCCTACGAGCAGTACTTC
NA	TRBV5-6	TRBD2	TRBJ2-2	16	CATSLGLASNTGELFF	TGTGCCACCTCTTTGGGACTAGCGTCGAACACCGGGGAGCTGTTTTTT
NA	TRBV7-9	TRBD2	TRBJ2-7	17	CASSFLLGSGKNYEQYF	TGTGCCAGCAGCTTTTTACTAGGGAGCGGGAAGAACTACGAGCAGTACTTC
once	TRBV29-1	NA	TRBJ1-1	11	CSGGENTEAFF	TGCAGCGGCGGGGAGAACACTGAAGCTTTCTTT
NA	TRBV5-4	TRBD1	TRBJ2-2	15	CASSPGTVNTGELFF	TGTGCCAGCAGCCCCGGGACAGTGAACACCGGGGAGCTGTTTTTT
NA	TRBV5-5	NA	TRBJ2-2	14	CASSLEWGAGELFF	TGTGCCAGCAGCTTGGAATGGGGCGCCGGGGAGCTGTTTTTT
NA	TRBV4-3	NA	TRBJ1-2	16	CASSQERGRLNYGYTF	TGCGCCAGCAGCCAAGAGCGAGGCAGACTAAACTATGGCTACACCTTC
once	TRBV6-5	NA	TRBJ1-2	14	CASSYFPVYYGYTF	TGTGCCAGCAGTTACTTCCCTGTTTACTATGGCTACACCTTC
NA	TRBV7-3	TRBD2	TRBJ2-1	18	CASSLSGGIPRSYNEQFF	TGTGCCAGCAGCTTAAGCGGGGGGATCCCTCGTTCCTACAATGAGCAGTTCTTC